These T cell receptor beta chains were read from a single sample in a study of PD-1 blockade in classical Hodgkin lymphoma. Method: immunoSEQ multiplex PCR; TCRdb's copy keeps in-frame clones and lacks some. This table holds 100,000 to 120,000 clones, around 89% found once. The sample here was peripheral blood mononuclear cells (PBMCs), taken before the second cycle of nivolumab. All receptors come from a human donor with classical Hodgkin lymphoma. The CDR3 runs from the conserved cysteine through the conserved F or W. D genes are given only for firm matches. For some rows the clone size is stated as once, few or many, or as a class when expanded; others skip it.

v_call,clone_size,d_call,j_call,cdr3_nt,cdr3_aa
TRBV2,-,-,TRBJ2-6,TGTGCCAGCAGTTTACCGGAGGCTGGGGCCAACGTCCTGACTTTC,CASSLPEAGANVLTF
TRBV19,-,-,TRBJ1-1,TGTGCCAGTAGTATACGAGGAGGGACCTATGACACTGAAGCTTTCTTT,CASSIRGGTYDTEAFF
TRBV7-9,-,-,TRBJ2-7,TGTGCCAGCAGCCTAGGGCTGGGGAATTTCTACGAGCAGTACTTC,CASSLGLGNFYEQYF
TRBV19,once,-,TRBJ2-3,TGTGCCAGTCGCCAAAGGGGGTCCGATACGCAGTATTTT,CASRQRGSDTQYF
TRBV2,-,TRBD1,TRBJ1-2,TGTGCCAGCACCGGCCAGGGGGTAGGCTACACCTTC,CASTGQGVGYTF
TRBV11-2,-,TRBD2,TRBJ2-7,TGTGCCAGCAGCTTAAGTTCTAGCGGGAGCGGGTCCTACGAGCAGTACTTC,CASSLSSSGSGSYEQYF
TRBV28,-,TRBD2,TRBJ2-1,TGTGCCAGCAGTACACCGGGACTATCGGGCCATGAGCAGTTCTTC,CASSTPGLSGHEQFF
TRBV2,-,-,TRBJ1-1,TGTGCCAGCAGTGTCCGTGGCCTCGGAGAAGCTTTCTTT,CASSVRGLGEAFF
TRBV27,-,-,TRBJ2-7,TGTGCCAGCAGTTTAATCGGGGGGCGTAGCTACGAGCAGTACTTC,CASSLIGGRSYEQYF
TRBV13,-,TRBD2,TRBJ2-1,TGTGCCAGCAGCTTTTGGGCGGGGGGCAATGAGCAGTTCTTC,CASSFWAGGNEQFF
TRBV28,-,-,TRBJ2-2,TGTGCCAGCAGTCCCTCCCCTTGGTCCGGGGAGCTGTTTTTT,CASSPSPWSGELFF
TRBV5-1,-,-,TRBJ1-3,TGCGCCAGCAGCTTGGTTTCATCGGGCTCTGGAAACACCATATATTTT,CASSLVSSGSGNTIYF
TRBV6-1,-,TRBD1,TRBJ2-2,TGTGCCAGCACCCCCGGGACAGCGAACACCGGGGAGCTGTTTTTT,CASTPGTANTGELFF
TRBV27,-,-,TRBJ2-7,TGTGCCAGCAGTTTATCAGGGGCCTCCTACGAGCAGTACTTC,CASSLSGASYEQYF
TRBV29-1,-,-,TRBJ1-3,TGCAGCGCAAGGGGTTACGACGGAAACACCATATATTTT,CSARGYDGNTIYF